The 22 T cell receptor beta chains listed next were all sequenced from one sample in a study of blood T cell repertoires in COVID-19. Sequencing was performed with immunoSEQ multiplex PCR; in TCRdb, only in-frame clones are kept and a portion is missing. The sample lists approximately 120,000 clones, around three quarters seen once, with around 4% in the top ten. Sequenced material: peripheral blood. These receptors originate from a human donor in a cohort sampled during active or convalescent COVID-19.

This clone was found once. The V call is TRBV7-2, the J call TRBJ2-7; no definite D call. V gave up 4 bases and J gave up 3 bases, with 10 bases separating them. This CDR3 region has 13 residues. CDR1 is SGHTA, CDR2 FQGNSA, per germline. The CDR3 coding sequence is TGTGCCAGCAGCTCGGCCACGGGCTACGAGCAGTACTTC. This codes for CASSSATGYEQYF.

This sequence joins TRBV7-3 and TRBJ2-6, with 12 positions matching TRBD1. The CDR3 has 19 residues. V shed 6 bases, J shed 2 bases, and the junction held 11 bases outside the gene matches. Germline loops: CDR1 SGHTA, CDR2 FQGTGA. The CDR3 DNA sequence: TGTGCCAGCAGTCCCGGGACAGGGGGCGTTACGGCTGGGGCCAACGTCCTGACTTTC. This codes for CASSPGTGGVTAGANVLTF. The full variable domain, in which reference TRBV7-3 and TRBJ2-6 provide the parts outside the CDR3, is GAGVSQTPSNKVTEKGKYVELRCDPISGHTALYWYRQSLGQGPEFLIYFQGTGAADDSGLPNDRFFAVRPEGSVSTLKIQRTERGDSAVYLCASSPGTGGVTAGANVLTFGAGSRLTVL.

The chain joins TRBV7-2 to TRBJ1-5; 7 nucleotides agree with TRBD1. The CDR3 contains 15 residues. The germline CDR1 and CDR2 sequences are SGHTA and FQGNSA. J gave up 0 bases and V 4 bases, and 3 bases lay outside the gene matches. DNA for the CDR3: TGTGCCAGCAGCTCGACAGGGAATAGCAATCAGCCCCAGCATTTT. Translation gives CASSSTGNSNQPQHF. Drawing the rest from reference TRBV7-2 and TRBJ1-5, the complete variable domain is GAGVSQSPSNKVTEKGKDVELRCDPISGHTALYWYRQSLGQGLEFLIYFQGNSAPDKSGLPSDRFSAERTGGSVSTLTIQRTQQEDSAVYLCASSSTGNSNQPQHFGDGTRLSIL.

At least ten counts were recorded for this clone. The chain uses TRBV7-9 and TRBJ2-5; D is uncertain. The CDR3 spans 15 residues. V was trimmed by 2 bases and J by 5 bases, leaving 15 bases between them. Germline V lookup: CDR1 SEHNR, CDR2 FQNEAQ (reference sequence). The CDR3 DNA sequence: TGTGCCAGCAGCTTACTAGTTGCATATTCTGAGACCCAGTACTTC. Translating it yields CASSLLVAYSETQYF.

This clone was counted a few times. This chain links TRBV3-1 (or the pseudogene TRBV3-2) with TRBJ2-7; weak D call: TRBD1 (5 bases). Germline lookup yields CDR1 LGHDT and CDR2 YNNKEL (reference sequence). V shed 1 base and J shed 3 bases, with 13 bases lying between them. This CDR3 spans 15 amino acids. The CDR3 bases are TGTGCCAGCAGCCAAGCCCCCGCAGGGTACTACGAGCAGTACTTC. It yields the protein CASSQAPAGYYEQYF.

This clone was observed a few times. The chain has TRBV19 and TRBJ2-2, with no clear D. The length of the CDR3 is 14 residues. Germline loops: CDR1 LNHDA, CDR2 SQIVND (reference sequence). Trimming took 4 bases from V and 0 from J, leaving 6 bases between them. CDR3 amino acids: CASSSSANTGELFF. CDR3 sequence (DNA): TGTGCCAGTAGTAGCAGCGCGAACACCGGGGAGCTGTTTTTT.

The V and J genes are TRBV6-5 and TRBJ2-7; 7 bases fit TRBD2. After removal of 10 bases from V and 4 bases from J, the junction contained 4 bases not matched to a gene. The germline V gene has CDR1 MNHEY and CDR2 SVGAGI. This CDR3 contains 11 residues. The CDR3 loop is CATKLAYEQYF. DNA of the CDR3: TGTGCCACTAAACTAGCGTACGAGCAGTACTTC.

V gene TRBV6-5 combines with J gene TRBJ2-7, with D perhaps TRBD1 (6 bases). Germline loops: CDR1 MNHEY, CDR2 SVGAGI. CDR3 length equals 14 residues. Trimming stripped 5 bases from V and 5 bases from J, with 16 bases between. The CDR3 DNA reads as TGTGCCAGCAGTAACGGACAGAGGAGAAACGAGCAGTACTTC. This sequence encodes CASSNGQRRNEQYF.

This clone was seen a single time. The V and J genes are TRBV28 and TRBJ1-5; TRBD1 might be the D (6 bases). The germline V gene encodes CDR1 MDHEN and CDR2 SYDVKM. The CDR3 has 15 amino acids. The germline V and J ends were trimmed by 2 bases and 0 bases, with 8 bases remaining between them. The CDR3 coding sequence is TGTGCCAGCAGTTTAGAGGGGGTTAGCAATCAGCCCCAGCATTTT. Its protein is CASSLEGVSNQPQHF. The full variable domain, completed using reference TRBV28 and TRBJ1-5, is DVKVTQSSRYLVKRTGEKVFLECVQDMDHENMFWYRQDPGLGLRLIYFSYDVKMKEKGDIPEGYSVSREKKERFSLILESASTNQTSMYLCASSLEGVSNQPQHFGDGTRLSIL.

The chain carries TRBV4-1 and TRBJ2-4; TRBD1 matches 9 bases. V shed 0 bases, J shed 6 bases, and the junction held 9 bases outside the gene matches. This CDR3 is 17 amino acids long. Per germline, CDR1 MGHRA and CDR2 YSYEKL. In nucleotides, the CDR3 is TGCGCCAGCAGCCAAGAGCTTCGGACAGGGGCTAGAAACATTCAGTACTTC. Protein: CASSQELRTGARNIQYF.

The V gene is TRBV27, the J gene TRBJ2-1, with D possibly being TRBD2 (5 bases). V was trimmed by 3 bases and J by 4 bases, leaving 13 bases between them. Germline V gene data show CDR1 as MNHEY and CDR2 as SMNVEV (reference sequence). The CDR3 is made up of 15 amino acids. CDR3 region: CASSFGSGMYNEQFF. The CDR3 DNA reads as TGTGCCAGCAGTTTTGGTTCCGGGATGTACAATGAGCAGTTCTTC.

The rearrangement links TRBV19 to TRBJ2-7; 7 nucleotides align to TRBD2. Per the germline V gene, CDR1 is LNHDA and CDR2 is SQIVND (reference sequence). The length of the CDR3 is 12 residues. Losses at the gene ends were 6 bases for V and 4 bases for J; bases not matched to a gene: 3. CDR3 residues: CASSSGGYEQYF. DNA of the CDR3: TGTGCCAGTAGCTCCGGGGGGTACGAGCAGTACTTC.

Concerning this clone: Germline and junction disagree at one end, which may indicate a read error. The genes are TRBV7-7 and TRBJ2-7; D perhaps matches TRBD2 (5 bases). Germline CDR1 SSHAT, CDR2 FNYEAQ (reference sequence). This CDR3 is built from 16 residues. The CDR3 loop is CASSPTVGLRAYEQYF. CDR3 nucleotide sequence: TGTGCTAGCAGCCCTACCGTGGGTCTGCGGGCCTACGAGCAGTACTTC.

This chain uses TRBV7-9 with TRBJ1-6; D unclear. This CDR3 contains 16 residues. Trimming took 1 base from V and 2 from J, leaving 9 bases between them. CDR1 and CDR2 (germline): SEHNR, FQNEAQ (reference sequence). DNA of the CDR3: TGTGCCAGCAGCTTAGGCGGGGTTACCTATAATTCACCCCTCCACTTT. Translation gives CASSLGGVTYNSPLHF.

The rearrangement uses TRBV6-2 or TRBV6-3 and TRBJ2-1, with D possibly being TRBD2 (5 bases). V lost 6 bases, J lost 4 bases, and 16 bases lay in between. Germline loops: CDR1 MNHEY, CDR2 SVGEGT. The CDR3 length is 15 residues. The CDR3 DNA follows: TGTGCCAGCAGCCAAGAGAGGGTCCCATACAATGAGCAGTTCTTC. It codes for CASSQERVPYNEQFF.

The chain recombines TRBV18 with TRBJ1-3, with D tentatively TRBD1 (5 bases). The V end was cut by 4 bases, the J end by 1 base, with 14 bases between. Per germline, CDR1 KGHSH and CDR2 LQKENI. CDR3 length equals 16 residues. The CDR3 bases are TGTGCCAGCTCACGCGACAGTGCCCTGTCTGGAAACACCATATATTTT. Its translation is CASSRDSALSGNTIYF.

The table lists this clone with many counts. The J gene is TRBJ2-7, the V gene TRBV7-9; a possible D gene is TRBD2 (6 bases). Germline V gene sequence: CDR1 SEHNR, CDR2 FQNEAQ (reference sequence). The CDR3 covers 17 residues. V was cut by 3 bases and J by 1 base, with 19 bases left in between. CDR3 sequence: CASSLERLGQVSYEQYF. The CDR3 DNA is TGTGCCAGCAGCTTGGAGAGACTAGGCCAGGTATCCTACGAGCAGTACTTC.

The genes are TRBV28 and TRBJ2-7; 8 bases map to TRBD1. There are 14 residues in the CDR3. V was pared by 10 bases and J by 7 bases, with 15 bases of the junction left unmatched. CDR1 MDHEN and CDR2 SYDVKM come from the germline V gene. CDR3 nucleotides: TGTGCCATTGACCCCGGACAGGGCGGGTTTGAGCAGTACTTC. Protein: CAIDPGQGGFEQYF. Looking up the rest from reference TRBV28 and TRBJ2-7 gives the full variable domain: DVKVTQSSRYLVKRTGEKVFLECVQDMDHENMFWYRQDPGLGLRLIYFSYDVKMKEKGDIPEGYSVSREKKERFSLILESASTNQTSMYLCAIDPGQGGFEQYFGPGTRLTVT.

CDR3: CASRQGSQPQHF. The CDR3 DNA reads as TGTGCCAGCCGACAGGGGAGCCAGCCCCAGCATTTT. This sequence joins TRBV19 and TRBJ1-5; TRBD1 agrees at 8 bases. Per the germline V gene, CDR1 is LNHDA and CDR2 is SQIVND (reference sequence). Trimming removed 9 bases from V and 7 bases from J; junction bases left unmatched: 5. The CDR3 runs to 12 residues.

The CDR3 DNA sequence: TGTGCCAGCAGCCTAAACAGGGGGCGCGCCACTGAAGCTTTCTTT. Translation gives CASSLNRGRATEAFF. V gene TRBV7-2 combines with J gene TRBJ1-1; 9 bases are a match to TRBD1. Trimming removed 5 bases from V and 4 bases from J; junction bases left unmatched: 8. From germline, CDR1 is SGHTA and CDR2 FQGNSA. There are 15 residues in the CDR3.

The rearrangement links TRBV12-2 to TRBJ1-4; the DNA was not compared with TRBD1, the D call given in the table. TRBV12-2 is reported as a pseudogene. The CDR3 extends over 15 amino acids. The CDR3 loop reads CASRAGTGEREKLFF. The CDR3 DNA reads TGTGCAAGTCGCGCCGGGACAGGGGAACGGGAAAAACTGTTTTTT.

V is TRBV6-2 or TRBV6-3 and J is TRBJ1-1, with 8 bases that match TRBD1. In germline, CDR1 is MNHEY, CDR2 SVGEGT. V trimming: 4 bases; J trimming: 4 bases; junction bases outside the gene matches: 5. The CDR3 covers 14 residues. This CDR3 is CASSWTGFSTEAFF. In nucleotides, the CDR3 is TGTGCCAGCAGTTGGACAGGGTTTAGCACTGAAGCTTTCTTT.